The table lists the clone carrying this TCR beta chain with a few counts. These data belong to a study of blood T cell repertoires in COVID-19. Across the study: Material from acute and convalescent COVID-19 was sourced from the United States, Italy and Spain. The cDNA or gDNA used as material had been derived from T cells, B-cell-depleted T cells, or PBMCs.

Methods used by the authors: Nucleated cell number was recorded as an estimate derived from reference gene primer amplification. Clones were read by immunoSEQ multiplex PCR, and TCRdb kept only the in-frame ones, dropping some. V and J calls and clone size follow that table, whereas D and trimming were derived from the DNA. The sample shows more than 400,000 clones, 70% to 90% of them seen only once. This CDR3 is 15 amino acids long. Trimming took 5 bases from V and 3 from J; bases not matched to a gene: 7. Germline V gene lookup returns CDR1 SGHDN and CDR2 FVKESK. Source material: peripheral blood. The TCR sequence derives from a human donor in a cohort sampled during active COVID-19. V usage is TRBV14 and J usage is TRBJ2-7; 10 bases map to TRBD1. In nucleotides, the CDR3 is TGTGCCAGCAGCTCCCGGACAGGGGGTTACTACGAGCAGTACTTC. This gives the protein CASSSRTGGYYEQYF.